Presented here are 18 T cell receptor beta chains from one specimen sequenced in a study of T cell changes during pregnancy in multiple sclerosis (dated by TCRdb to the late 2010s). Preparation of the library involved the immunoSEQ multiplex PCR assay. TCRdb holds this immuneACCESS table with in-frame rearrangements only. Some clones are missing; in checked studies, unresolved V genes explain under half, and the rest has no known cause. In this sample the table shows some 28,000 clones, around 90% of which occur a single time. The top ten clonotypes cover about 0.5% of the sample. The input for sequencing was CD4+ T cells from peripheral blood mononuclear cells, taken in the first trimester of pregnancy. These receptors were taken from a female donor in good health, enrolled as a control in a pregnancy study.

This clone was counted between two and nine times. The chain couples TRBV7-9 to TRBJ1-1; D may be TRBD1 (5 bases). The CDR3 totals 15 residues. Deletions cut 5 bases from V and 4 bases from J, with 17 bases between. Germline CDR1 SEHNR, CDR2 FQNEAQ (reference sequence). The CDR3 coding sequence is TGTGCCAGCAGCCCCCGGCTAGTCGGGGGCACTGAAGCTTTCTTT. It translates to CASSPRLVGGTEAFF. The full variable domain, in which reference TRBV7-9 and TRBJ1-1 provide the parts outside the CDR3, is DTGVSQNPRHKITKRGQNVTFRCDPISEHNRLYWYRQTLGQGPEFLTYFQNEAQLEKSRLLSDRFSAERPKGSFSTLEIQRTEQGDSAMYLCASSPRLVGGTEAFFGQGTRLTVV.

There are a few counts of this clone. The genes are TRBV20-1 and TRBJ2-7; 9 nucleotides line up with TRBD2. The CDR3 sequence is 11 residues long. The germline V gene encodes CDR1 DFQATT and CDR2 SNEGSKA (reference sequence). The junction had 4 bases not matched to a gene; V was cut back by 6 bases and J by 7 bases. DNA for the CDR3: TGCAGTGCGCTCCTAGCGGGGGAGCAGTACTTC. This codes for CSALLAGEQYF.

The chain employs TRBV10-3 and TRBJ2-3; 10 positions agree with TRBD2. Germline V gene sequence: CDR1 ENHRY, CDR2 SYGVKD. With V trimmed by 7 bases and J by 5 bases, 0 bases remained unmatched. CDR3 length: 12 amino acids. The CDR3 loop reads CAITSGGDTQYF. In nucleotides, the CDR3 is TGTGCCATCACTAGCGGGGGAGATACGCAGTATTTT.

The chain couples TRBV18 to TRBJ2-1; 9 bases are a match to TRBD1. CDR3 length equals 16 residues. V lost 8 bases, J lost 1 base, and 9 bases stayed unmatched. CDR1 and CDR2 from the germline V gene are KGHSH and LQKENI. The CDR3 sequence: CASTGQGLGSYNEQFF. The CDR3, as DNA: TGTGCCAGCACGGGACAGGGCCTAGGGTCCTACAATGAGCAGTTCTTC.

The chain uses TRBV5-1 and TRBJ1-1; D unresolved. V was clipped by 1 base and J by 0 bases, with 10 bases between them. CDR1 SGHRS and CDR2 YFSETQ come from the germline V gene. The CDR3 has 15 residues. This CDR3 is CASSLSTEMNTEAFF. Here the CDR3 DNA reads TGCGCCAGCAGCTTGAGTACAGAGATGAACACTGAAGCTTTCTTT.

The V and J genes are TRBV2 and TRBJ2-7; maybe TRBD2 (6 bases). Germline V gene sequence: CDR1 SNHLY, CDR2 FYNNEI. The CDR3 loop spans 13 amino acids. The V end lost 8 bases, the J end lost 2 bases, and 13 bases lay between the germline ends. CDR3 amino acids: CASRGTATYEQYF. The CDR3 region has the DNA TGTGCCAGCCGCGGGACGGCGACCTACGAGCAGTACTTC.

The rearrangement links TRBV7-2 to TRBJ2-7; D uncertain. The germline V gene encodes CDR1 SGHTA and CDR2 FQGNSA. CDR3 length equals 11 residues. V was trimmed by 2 bases and J by 7 bases, leaving 6 bases between them. As DNA, the CDR3 is TGTGCCAGCAGCTTATCCGTAGAGCAGTACTTC. This codes for CASSLSVEQYF.

This chain connects TRBV9 to TRBJ2-5; 12 bases agree with TRBD2. After removal of 4 bases from V and 2 bases from J, the junction contained 12 bases not matched to a gene. The CDR3 length is 18 residues. Germline-derived CDR1 and CDR2 are SGDLS and YYNGEE. The CDR3 DNA is TGTGCCAGCAGCCCCGGACTAGCGGGATGGGGTTCGCAAGAGACCCAGTACTTC. Translating gives CASSPGLAGWGSQETQYF.

The CDR3 here is CASQRSTGNYEQYF. In nucleotides, the CDR3 is TGTGCCAGTCAACGCTCGACAGGGAACTACGAGCAGTACTTC. The rearrangement uses TRBV28 and TRBJ2-7, with 7 nucleotides matching TRBD1. Germline lookup yields CDR1 MDHEN and CDR2 SYDVKM. CDR3 length equals 14 residues. V shed 9 bases and J 3 bases; nucleotides not matched to a gene: 11.

The chain recombines TRBV6-6 with TRBJ2-3; the match to TRBD2 covers 9 bases. Germline CDR1 and CDR2: MNHNY and SVGAGI (reference sequence). The V and J ends lost 8 bases and 0 bases, in that order; junction bases with no gene match: 3. The CDR3 sequence is 14 residues long. CDR3 protein: CASVSGGSTDTQYF. Here the CDR3 DNA reads TGTGCCAGCGTGAGCGGGGGGAGCACAGATACGCAGTATTTT.

This rearrangement joins TRBV6-5 to TRBJ1-6; perhaps TRBD1 as D (6 bases). The CDR3 is 16 residues long. Trimming removed 2 bases at V and 10 bases at J, with 18 bases between. CDR1 and CDR2 from the germline V gene are MNHEY and SVGAGI. The CDR3 DNA reads TGTGCCAGCAGTTACGCTTACCAGGGGATGGACTCACCCCTCCACTTT. This encodes CASSYAYQGMDSPLHF.

The rearrangement joins TRBV28 to TRBJ1-5; TRBD1 agrees at 10 bases. J gave up 0 bases and V 7 bases, and 15 bases lay outside the gene matches. The CDR3 loop spans 19 amino acids. CDR1 is MDHEN and CDR2 is SYDVKM in the germline V gene. CDR3 DNA sequence: TGTGCCAGCATCTATAGGAGCCGGGACAGGGGTTATAGCAATCAGCCCCAGCATTTT. Its protein is CASIYRSRDRGYSNQPQHF.

This clone occurred once. The chain carries TRBV10-1 and TRBJ2-1, with a possible D match to TRBD1 (6 bases). The germline V gene has CDR1 WNHNN and CDR2 SYGVQD (reference sequence). Deletions cut 8 bases from V and 4 bases from J, with 9 bases between. The CDR3 contains 12 residues. The CDR3 DNA sequence: TGCGCCAGCGGAGGACAGTACAATGAGCAGTTCTTC. Translation gives CASGGQYNEQFF.

The chain is built from TRBV11-1 and TRBJ2-5, with D perhaps matching TRBD1 (6 bases). Germline V gene lookup returns CDR1 SGHAT and CDR2 FQDESV (reference sequence). The length of the CDR3 is 14 residues. Trimming took off 5 bases at V and 2 bases at J, with 12 bases between the two ends. The CDR3 DNA follows: TGTGCCAGCAGCCTAGGGACACTTCAAGAGACCCAGTACTTC. This codes for CASSLGTLQETQYF.

This chain uses TRBV28 with TRBJ2-1; D may be TRBD2 (6 bases). Trimming took 6 bases from V and 4 from J, leaving 7 bases between them. CDR3 length: 12 residues. Germline CDR1 MDHEN, CDR2 SYDVKM. In DNA form, the CDR3 reads TGTGCCAGCAGGGAGGGGTACAATGAGCAGTTCTTC. It specifies CASREGYNEQFF.

This chain joins TRBV7-2 and TRBJ2-7, with 13 bases that match TRBD2. Per the germline V gene, CDR1 is SGHTA and CDR2 is FQGNSA. The V and J ends lost 5 bases and 0 bases, in that order; junction bases with no gene match: 7. The CDR3 totals 17 residues. Here the CDR3 DNA reads TGTGCCAGCAGCCCTTGGACTAGCGGGGGCCACTCCTACGAGCAGTACTTC. The encoded protein is CASSPWTSGGHSYEQYF.

This clone was detected a few times. The rearrangement joins TRBV4-3 to TRBJ2-2; possibly TRBD1 for D (5 bases). V shed 0 bases and J shed 4 bases, with 12 bases lying between them. This CDR3 contains 16 residues. Germline values: CDR1 LGHNA, CDR2 YSLEER. DNA of the CDR3: TGCGCCAGCAGCCAAGATCTTCCACAGGTCACCGGGGAGCTGTTTTTT. Its protein product is CASSQDLPQVTGELFF.

V gene TRBV30 combines with J gene TRBJ1-3; D is perhaps TRBD1 (5 bases). The ends were cut back, 4 bases at V and 4 bases at J, with 11 bases in the middle. The CDR3 loop spans 13 amino acids. Germline V CDR1 and CDR2: GTSNPN, SVGIG (reference sequence). The CDR3 here is CAWIGGEGNTIYF. The CDR3 DNA reads as TGTGCCTGGATCGGGGGAGAAGGAAACACCATATATTTT.